This passage covers 19 T cell receptor beta chains from one sample sequenced in a study of CD8 T cells in Susac syndrome. After extraction with the RNeasy kit, roughly 0.45 to 1 ug of the RNA was reverse transcribed using random hexamers. TCRdb processed the immunoSEQ multiplex PCR reads anew with MiXCR; each CDR3 protein has one entry. The table lists about 77,000 distinct CDR3 sequences, roughly 91% of them singletons. The sequenced sample consisted of CD4+ T cells from PBMCs. The receptor source for this set is a human donor with Susac syndrome.

V and J are TRBV15 and TRBJ2-3; 8 bases fit TRBD2. The CDR3 loop spans 13 amino acids. Germline loops: CDR1 LNHNV, CDR2 YYDKDF (reference sequence). Unmatched junction bases numbered 5, after V lost 11 bases and J lost 1 base. The CDR3: CAAAGGGTDTQYF. The DNA of the CDR3 is TGTGCCGCAGCCGGGGGGGGCACAGATACGCAGTATTTT.

The chain has TRBV7-7 and TRBJ2-1; 9 nucleotides align to TRBD2. CDR3 length: 15 residues. V lost 5 bases, J lost 0 bases, and 2 bases stayed unmatched. The germline V gene encodes CDR1 SSHAT and CDR2 FNYEAQ (reference sequence). The CDR3 region is CASSPAGGSYNEQFF. The CDR3 region has the DNA TGTGCCAGCAGCCCAGCGGGGGGCTCCTACAATGAGCAGTTCTTC.

The chain employs TRBV6-6 and TRBJ2-6; D perhaps matches TRBD1 (5 bases). Trimming pared 6 bases from V and 0 bases from J, leaving 9 bases between. The CDR3 has 15 residues. The germline CDR1 and CDR2 sequences are MNHNY and SVGAGI (reference sequence). Here the CDR3 DNA reads TGTGCCAGCAGCAATACAGGCTCTGGGGCCAACGTCCTGACTTTC. The encoded protein is CASSNTGSGANVLTF.

The V and J genes are TRBV20-1 and TRBJ1-5, with 8 bases lining up with TRBD1. J was trimmed by 3 bases and V by 6 bases; bases with no gene match: 10. Germline CDR1 and CDR2: DFQATT and SNEGSKA (reference sequence). The CDR3 is 15 amino acids. The CDR3 sequence: CSAVGTGLDNQPQHF. The CDR3 DNA reads as TGCAGTGCCGTAGGGACAGGCCTCGACAATCAGCCCCAGCATTTT.

The chain carries TRBV12-3 or TRBV12-4 and TRBJ2-7; 9 bases align to TRBD2. The length of the CDR3 is 16 residues. The V and J ends lost 5 bases and 3 bases, in that order; junction bases with no gene match: 11. The CDR3 region has the DNA TGTGCCAGCAGTCCCTACCTAGCGGGATCTGGCTACGAGCAGTACTTC. It is translated as CASSPYLAGSGYEQYF.

V and J are TRBV30 and TRBJ2-2, with D perhaps given as TRBD1 or TRBD2 (5 bases each). Trimming pared 8 bases from V and 5 bases from J, leaving 12 bases between. Germline CDR1 is GTSNPN and CDR2 is SVGIG (reference sequence). The CDR3 runs to 12 residues. The CDR3 DNA sequence: TGTGCCCGCGGCTGGGGGACCGGGGAGCTGTTTTTT. Translating it yields CARGWGTGELFF.

The V and J genes are TRBV7-2 and TRBJ2-7; the match to TRBD1 covers 7 bases. CDR3 length equals 16 residues. V was pared by 3 bases and J by 1 base, with 9 bases of the junction left unmatched. CDR1 is SGHTA and CDR2 is FQGNSA in the germline V gene. The CDR3 DNA reads TGTGCCAGCAGCTTCAGTGGAACAGGGGAGTCCTACGAGCAGTACTTC. It codes for CASSFSGTGESYEQYF.

The J gene is TRBJ1-1, the V gene TRBV29-1; D is possibly TRBD1 (6 bases). There are 15 residues in the CDR3. CDR1 is SQVTM, CDR2 ANQGSEA, per germline. Trimming pared 1 base from V and 3 bases from J, leaving 15 bases between. The DNA of the CDR3 is TGCAGCGTTGAAGGCGGAGGGGGATGGGACACTGAAGCTTTCTTT. Protein: CSVEGGGGWDTEAFF.

In this sample, this clonotype turned up once. CDR3 loop: CASSDRGHSSYNEQFF. The CDR3 coding sequence is TGTGCCAGCAGTGACAGGGGACATAGCTCCTACAATGAGCAGTTCTTC. The chain uses TRBV6-4 and TRBJ2-1, with D tentatively TRBD1 (6 bases). The germline gives CDR1 MRHNA, CDR2 SNTAGT. The CDR3 covers 16 residues. V shed 2 bases and J shed 0 bases, with 11 bases lying between them.

J is TRBJ2-7 and V is TRBV18; no definite D call. This CDR3 is 13 amino acids long. V was cut by 3 bases and J by 7 bases, with 13 bases left in between. Looked up from germline, CDR1 is KGHSH and CDR2 is LQKENI. The DNA for the CDR3 is TGTGCCAGCTCACCTCAGCCGCAAGGGGAGCAGTACTTC. This gives the protein CASSPQPQGEQYF.

J is TRBJ1-2 and V is TRBV18; perhaps TRBD1 as D (5 bases). Germline V gene sequence: CDR1 KGHSH, CDR2 LQKENI. The V and J ends lost 3 bases and 5 bases respectively, with 10 bases between them. The CDR3 sequence is 13 residues long. CDR3 DNA: TGTGCCAGCTCACCGGACAAGACTTATGGCTACACCTTC. This codes for CASSPDKTYGYTF.

The V and J genes are TRBV5-6 and TRBJ2-1; D possibly corresponds to TRBD2 (5 bases). The germline gives CDR1 SGHDT, CDR2 YYEEEE. The V and J ends lost 1 base and 1 base respectively, with 9 bases between them. This CDR3 is 15 amino acids long. The DNA of the CDR3 is TGTGCCAGCAGCTTGAGAGCGGCATCCTACAATGAGCAGTTCTTC. Protein product: CASSLRAASYNEQFF.

J is TRBJ2-7 and V is TRBV28; 10 bases fit TRBD2. The CDR3 covers 13 residues. Per germline, CDR1 MDHEN and CDR2 SYDVKM. The junction had 2 bases not matched to a gene; V was cut back by 9 bases and J by 0 bases. The CDR3 protein is CASLAGASYEQYF. The CDR3 coding sequence is TGTGCCAGTCTAGCGGGAGCCTCCTACGAGCAGTACTTC.

The chain carries TRBV7-9 and TRBJ2-7; D uncertain. The CDR3 is 13 amino acids. Trimming left V 4 bases short and J 6 bases short, with 13 bases between. The germline V gene has CDR1 SEHNR and CDR2 FQNEAQ (reference sequence). CDR3 in DNA: TGTGCCAGCAGCTCCTACTCCGGGTCCGAGCAGTACTTC. Translation gives CASSSYSGSEQYF.

The chain is built from TRBV18 and TRBJ2-1; TRBD2 agrees at 7 bases. The V and J ends lost 3 bases and 0 bases, in that order; junction bases with no gene match: 5. CDR1 KGHSH and CDR2 LQKENI come from the germline V gene. The CDR3 consists of 16 residues. As DNA, the CDR3 is TGTGCCAGCTCACCTAGCGGGCGCCGCTCCTACAATGAGCAGTTCTTC. Translation gives CASSPSGRRSYNEQFF.

The V and J genes are TRBV28 and TRBJ2-1; D gene ambiguous. Trimming took off 7 bases at V and 12 bases at J, with 13 bases between the two ends. CDR1 and CDR2 (germline): MDHEN, SYDVKM. The CDR3 contains 11 residues. The CDR3 sequence is CASTRRIRQFF. In DNA, the CDR3 is TGTGCCAGCACCCGGCGTATTAGGCAGTTCTTC.

The chain recombines TRBV7-9 with TRBJ1-1, with 7 positions matching TRBD1. Germline CDR1 SEHNR, CDR2 FQNEAQ (reference sequence). This CDR3 is 14 amino acids long. Unmatched junction bases numbered 8, after V lost 5 bases and J lost 5 bases. The CDR3 DNA reads as TGTGCCAGCAGCGCCCGACAGGGAGAGACTGAAGCTTTCTTT. It codes for CASSARQGETEAFF.

The chain combines TRBV7-9 with TRBJ2-7; D gene uncertain. Germline loops: CDR1 SEHNR, CDR2 FQNEAQ (reference sequence). The CDR3 totals 14 residues. With 2 bases removed from V and 8 bases from J, the gap between germline ends came to 16 bases. DNA for the CDR3: TGTGCCAGCAGCTTAAGTGAGATGGGGATTAAGCAGTACTTC. Protein: CASSLSEMGIKQYF. Together with reference TRBV7-9 and TRBJ2-7, the CDR3 gives the full variable domain: DTGVSQNPRHKITKRGQNVTFRCDPISEHNRLYWYRQTLGQGPEFLTYFQNEAQLEKSRLLSDRFSAERPKGSFSTLEIQRTEQGDSAMYLCASSLSEMGIKQYFGPGTRLTVT.

This rearrangement joins TRBV7-2 to TRBJ2-7; the D is unclear. Germline-derived CDR1 and CDR2 are SGHTA and FQGNSA. The CDR3 extends over 14 amino acids. The V end was cut by 2 bases, the J end by 1 base, with 9 bases between. The CDR3 loop reads CASSLTPQSYEQYF. CDR3 DNA: TGTGCCAGCAGCTTAACCCCCCAATCCTACGAGCAGTACTTC.